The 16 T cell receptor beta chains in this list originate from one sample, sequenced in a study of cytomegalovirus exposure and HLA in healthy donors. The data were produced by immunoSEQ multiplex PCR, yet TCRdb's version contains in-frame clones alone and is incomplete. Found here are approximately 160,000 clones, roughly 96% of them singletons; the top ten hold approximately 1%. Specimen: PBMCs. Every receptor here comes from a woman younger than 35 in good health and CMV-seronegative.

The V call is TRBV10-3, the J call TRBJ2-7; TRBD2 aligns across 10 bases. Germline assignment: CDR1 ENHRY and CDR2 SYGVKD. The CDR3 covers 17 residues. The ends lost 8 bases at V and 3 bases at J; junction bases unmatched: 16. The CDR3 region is CAIREGRLAGVDYEQYF. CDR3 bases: TGTGCCATCCGAGAAGGTAGGCTAGCGGGAGTGGACTACGAGCAGTACTTC.

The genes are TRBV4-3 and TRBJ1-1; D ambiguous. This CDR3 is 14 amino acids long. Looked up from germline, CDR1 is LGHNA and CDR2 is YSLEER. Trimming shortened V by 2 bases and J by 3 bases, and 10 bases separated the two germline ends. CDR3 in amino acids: CASSQTLGDTEAFF. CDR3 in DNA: TGCGCCAGCAGCCAAACGCTCGGGGACACTGAAGCTTTCTTT.

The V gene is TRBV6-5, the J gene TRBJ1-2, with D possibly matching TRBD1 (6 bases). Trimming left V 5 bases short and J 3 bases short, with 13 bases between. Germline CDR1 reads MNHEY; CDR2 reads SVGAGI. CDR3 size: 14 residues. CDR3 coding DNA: TGTGCCAGCAGTCCCAAGGGGGAGTACTATGGCTACACCTTC. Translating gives CASSPKGEYYGYTF.

The CDR3: CASSYGTGVITEAFF. CDR3 bases: TGTGCCAGCAGTTATGGGACAGGGGTCATCACTGAAGCTTTCTTT. The chain is built from TRBV6-5 and TRBJ1-1; 10 bases are a match to TRBD1. The CDR3 consists of 15 residues. Looked up from germline, CDR1 is MNHEY and CDR2 is SVGAGI. J was trimmed by 4 bases and V by 3 bases; bases with no gene match: 5.

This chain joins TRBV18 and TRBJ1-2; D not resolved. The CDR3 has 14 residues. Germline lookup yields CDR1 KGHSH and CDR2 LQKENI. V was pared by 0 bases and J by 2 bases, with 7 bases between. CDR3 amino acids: CASSPPSINYGYTF. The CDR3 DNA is TGTGCCAGCTCACCACCGTCAATCAACTATGGCTACACCTTC. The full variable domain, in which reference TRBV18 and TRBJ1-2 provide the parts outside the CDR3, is NAGVMQNPRHLVRRRGQEARLRCSPMKGHSHVYWYRQLPEEGLKFMVYLQKENIIDESGMPKERFSAEFPKEGPSILRIQQVVRGDSAAYFCASSPPSINYGYTFGSGTRLTVV.

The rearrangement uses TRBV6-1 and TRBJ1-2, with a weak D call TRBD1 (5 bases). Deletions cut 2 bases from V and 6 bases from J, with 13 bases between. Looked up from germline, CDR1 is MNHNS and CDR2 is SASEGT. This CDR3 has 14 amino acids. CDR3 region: CASSEQGPLNGYTF. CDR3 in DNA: TGTGCCAGCAGTGAACAGGGCCCGCTTAATGGCTACACCTTC.

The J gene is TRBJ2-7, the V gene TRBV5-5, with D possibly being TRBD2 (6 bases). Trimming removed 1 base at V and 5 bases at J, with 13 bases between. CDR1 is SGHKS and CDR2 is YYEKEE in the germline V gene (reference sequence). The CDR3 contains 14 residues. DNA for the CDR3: TGTGCCAGCAGCTTGACTCGGGGGATCAACGAGCAGTACTTC. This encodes CASSLTRGINEQYF.

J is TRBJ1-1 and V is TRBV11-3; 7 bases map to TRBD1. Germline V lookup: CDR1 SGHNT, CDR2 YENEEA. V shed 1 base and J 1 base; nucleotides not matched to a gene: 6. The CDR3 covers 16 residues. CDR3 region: CASSLGSRGSNTEAFF. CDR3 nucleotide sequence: TGTGCCAGCAGCTTAGGATCCAGGGGGTCGAACACTGAAGCTTTCTTT. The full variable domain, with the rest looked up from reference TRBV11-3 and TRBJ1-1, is EAGVVQSPRYKIIEKKQPVAFWCNPISGHNTLYWYLQNLGQGPELLIRYENEEAVDDSQLPKDRFSAERLKGVDSTLKIQPAELGDSAVYLCASSLGSRGSNTEAFFGQGTRLTVV.

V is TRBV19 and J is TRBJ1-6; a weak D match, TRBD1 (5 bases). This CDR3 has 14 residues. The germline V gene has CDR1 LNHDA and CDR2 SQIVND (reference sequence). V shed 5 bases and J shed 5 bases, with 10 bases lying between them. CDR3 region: CASSPRAHNSPLHF. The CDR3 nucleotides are TGTGCCAGTAGTCCCAGGGCCCATAATTCACCCCTCCACTTT.

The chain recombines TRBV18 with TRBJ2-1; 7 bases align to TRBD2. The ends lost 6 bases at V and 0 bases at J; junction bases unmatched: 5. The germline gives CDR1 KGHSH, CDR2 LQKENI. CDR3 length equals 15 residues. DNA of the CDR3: TGTGCCAGCTCCCTCCTAGCGGCCTCCTACAATGAGCAGTTCTTC. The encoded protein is CASSLLAASYNEQFF. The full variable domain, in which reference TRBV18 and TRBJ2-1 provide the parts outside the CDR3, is NAGVMQNPRHLVRRRGQEARLRCSPMKGHSHVYWYRQLPEEGLKFMVYLQKENIIDESGMPKERFSAEFPKEGPSILRIQQVVRGDSAAYFCASSLLAASYNEQFFGPGTRLTVL.

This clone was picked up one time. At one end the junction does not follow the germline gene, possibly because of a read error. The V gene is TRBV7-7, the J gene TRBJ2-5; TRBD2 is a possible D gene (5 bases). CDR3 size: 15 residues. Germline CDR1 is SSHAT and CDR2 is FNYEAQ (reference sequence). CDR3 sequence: CASSPSAGRVQTQYF. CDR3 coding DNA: TGTGCTAGCAGCCCCTCTGCGGGCCGAGTTCAGACCCAGTACTTC.

CDR3: CASSLGGGGETQYF. CDR3 DNA: TGTGCCAGCAGCTTGGGTGGGGGGGGAGAGACCCAGTACTTC. V usage is TRBV7-3 and J usage is TRBJ2-5, with 7 bases aligning to TRBD2. This CDR3 has 14 amino acids. The junction had 5 bases not matched to a gene; V was cut back by 3 bases and J by 4 bases. Per germline, CDR1 SGHTA and CDR2 FQGTGA.

The CDR3, as DNA: TGTGCCAGCGGTCAGGGTCCGAACACTGAAGCTTTCTTT. Its protein is CASGQGPNTEAFF. This chain connects TRBV7-3 to TRBJ1-1, with D perhaps matching TRBD1 (5 bases). Trimming took 8 bases from V and 1 from J, leaving 11 bases between them. The CDR3 loop spans 13 amino acids. Germline V gives CDR1 SGHTA, CDR2 FQGTGA.

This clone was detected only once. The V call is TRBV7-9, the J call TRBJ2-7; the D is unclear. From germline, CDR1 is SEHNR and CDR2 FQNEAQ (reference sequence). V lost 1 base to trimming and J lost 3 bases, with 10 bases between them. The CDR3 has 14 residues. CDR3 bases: TGTGCCAGCAGCTTAGGAGTGTCGGGCTACGAGCAGTACTTC. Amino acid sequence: CASSLGVSGYEQYF.

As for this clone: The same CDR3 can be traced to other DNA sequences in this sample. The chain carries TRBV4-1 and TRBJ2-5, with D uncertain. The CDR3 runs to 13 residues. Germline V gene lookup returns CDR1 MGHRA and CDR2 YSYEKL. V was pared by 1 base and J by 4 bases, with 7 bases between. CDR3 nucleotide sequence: TGCGCCAGCAGCCAAGTATTTCTAGAGACCCAGTACTTC. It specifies CASSQVFLETQYF.

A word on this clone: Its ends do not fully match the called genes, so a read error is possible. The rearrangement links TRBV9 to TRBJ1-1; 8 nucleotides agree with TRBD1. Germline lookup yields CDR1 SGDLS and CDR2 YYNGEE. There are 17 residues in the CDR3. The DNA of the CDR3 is TGTGCCAGCAGTGTAGAGGAAACCCGGACAGGGTCGGCCGAAGCTTTCTTT. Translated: CASSVEETRTGSAEAFF.